The T cell receptor beta chain under discussion was sequenced for a study of blood T cell repertoires in COVID-19. Background on the study: Samples taken during acute and convalescent COVID-19 were collected in the United States, Italy and Spain.

V was pared by 2 bases and J by 5 bases, with 6 bases between. The CDR3 runs to 13 residues. Original methodology: Reference gene primers were amplified, and this amplification served to estimate nucleated cell counts. Method: immunoSEQ multiplex PCR; TCRdb's copy keeps in-frame clones and lacks some. The V and J calls and the clone size are those of that table, but D and trimming were determined from the DNA. The sample includes approximately 36,000 clones, roughly 70% of them seen just once. The sample taken for sequencing was peripheral blood. The chain uses TRBV12-3 or TRBV12-4 and TRBJ1-4, with D unclear. This receptor was identified in a man between 65 and 85 years old with COVID-19, enrolled during active disease. The CDR3 DNA reads as TGTGCCAGCAGTTTATACCGGAATGAAAAACTGTTTTTT. This gives the protein CASSLYRNEKLFF.